This T cell receptor (beta chain) was profiled in a study of beta chain features in type 1 diabetes. Study-level results: A PCR bias possibly favoring shorter templates would apply equally to patients and controls. Compared with healthy donors, patients appeared to share more similar naive, central memory and regulatory TCRB repertoires. Patients with type 1 diabetes showed fewer VDJ junction insertions and more deletions.

Cell sorting via CD45RO/CCR7/CD25/CD127/CD95/CD27 was performed to obtain CD4+ naive, central memory, regulatory and stem cell-like memory cells. The investigators reverse transcribed all of the isolated RNA, so they sequenced expressed TCRB transcripts. The table came from immunoSEQ multiplex PCR; TCRdb's copy has only in-frame clones and leaves some out. The table includes roughly 230,000 clones, over 8.5% detected once. CDR1 is GTSNPN, CDR2 SVGIG, per germline (reference sequence). The V end was cut by 6 bases, the J end by 4 bases, with 9 bases between. The CDR3 covers 11 residues. As to this clone: What it binds is unknown.

The chain uses TRBV30 and TRBJ1-1; no definite D call. The sequence came from a woman younger than 30 in good health. Material for sequencing was naive CD4+ T cells from blood. In DNA, the CDR3 is TGTGCCTGCCGTTCGGGCACTGAAGCTTTCTTT. The encoded protein is CACRSGTEAFF.